Below are 5 T cell receptor beta chains sequenced from a single sample in a study of blood T cell repertoires in COVID-19. Sequenced by immunoSEQ multiplex PCR; TCRdb stores in-frame clones only, minus some. The profile shows 23,000 or so clones, approximately 92% of them singletons. The source material was peripheral blood. Receptors originate from an older woman with active COVID-19.

The chain couples TRBV6-6 to TRBJ2-1, with 8 bases identical to TRBD2. Germline-derived CDR1 and CDR2 are MNHNY and SVGAGI (reference sequence). The length of the CDR3 is 14 residues. Losses at the gene ends were 6 bases for V and 1 base for J; bases not matched to a gene: 2. DNA for the CDR3: TGTGCCAGCAGAAGCGGGGGATCCTACAATGAGCAGTTCTTC. It encodes CASRSGGSYNEQFF.

This chain joins TRBV5-6 and TRBJ2-7, with TRBD1 identical over 12 bases. CDR3 length: 17 amino acids. V lost 0 bases, J lost 7 bases, and 11 bases stayed unmatched. The germline CDR1 and CDR2 sequences are SGHDT and YYEEEE. The CDR3 is CASSLGGQGAIYREQYF. CDR3 coding DNA: TGTGCCAGCAGCTTGGGGGGACAGGGGGCGATCTATAGAGAGCAGTACTTC.

This clone appeared a single time. The chain joins TRBV6-4 to TRBJ2-7; D gene unclear. Trimming pared 6 bases from V and 3 bases from J, leaving 12 bases between. Germline CDR1 reads MRHNA; CDR2 reads SNTAGT. The CDR3 is 13 residues long. The DNA for the CDR3 is TGTGCCAGCAGGGACGCGGTCGGCTACGAGCAGTACTTC. Residues: CASRDAVGYEQYF.

This chain joins TRBV9 and TRBJ2-3; TRBD2 matches at 9 bases. V was clipped by 2 bases and J by 4 bases; unmatched bases: 2. This CDR3 is built from 14 residues. Germline CDR1 and CDR2: SGDLS and YYNGEE. DNA of the CDR3: TGTGCCAGCAGCGTCACTAGCGGGTCAGATACGCAGTATTTT. Translating gives CASSVTSGSDTQYF.

The chain joins TRBV5-1 to TRBJ1-6, with 7 bases lining up with TRBD1. Germline V gene sequence: CDR1 SGHRS, CDR2 YFSETQ. Trimming took 4 bases from V and 9 from J; bases not matched to a gene: 7. The CDR3 runs to 14 residues. In DNA, the CDR3 is TGCGCCAGCAGCCCCGGGACAGAAGCTTCACCCCTCCACTTT. This translates into CASSPGTEASPLHF.